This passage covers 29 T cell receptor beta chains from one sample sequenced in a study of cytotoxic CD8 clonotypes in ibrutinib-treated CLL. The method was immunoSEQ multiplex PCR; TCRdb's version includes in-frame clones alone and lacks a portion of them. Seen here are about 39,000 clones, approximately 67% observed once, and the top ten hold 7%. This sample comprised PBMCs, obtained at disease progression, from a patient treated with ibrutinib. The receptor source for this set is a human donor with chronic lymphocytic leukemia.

The CDR3 nucleotides are TGCGCCAGCAGCCCCCGCCCAATCGCGGGACAGGGGGCCGAGACCCAGTACTTC. This translates into CASSPRPIAGQGAETQYF. The chain couples TRBV4-1 to TRBJ2-5; 12 positions match TRBD1. The V segment lost 4 bases and the J segment 5 bases; nucleotides outside the gene matches: 14. The germline CDR1 and CDR2 sequences are MGHRA and YSYEKL. The CDR3 length is 18 residues.

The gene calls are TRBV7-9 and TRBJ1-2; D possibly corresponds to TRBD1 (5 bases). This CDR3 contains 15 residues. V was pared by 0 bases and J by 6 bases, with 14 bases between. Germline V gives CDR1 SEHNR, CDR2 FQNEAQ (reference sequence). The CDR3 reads CASSLAREGIHGYTF. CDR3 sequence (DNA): TGTGCCAGCAGCTTAGCCAGGGAGGGGATACATGGCTACACCTTC.

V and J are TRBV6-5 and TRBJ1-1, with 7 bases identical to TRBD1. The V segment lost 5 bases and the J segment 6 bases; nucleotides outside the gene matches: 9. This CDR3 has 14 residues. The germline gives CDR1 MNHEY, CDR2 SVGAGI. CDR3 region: CASSPDRAASEAFF. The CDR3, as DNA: TGTGCCAGCAGTCCCGACAGGGCTGCTTCTGAAGCTTTCTTT.

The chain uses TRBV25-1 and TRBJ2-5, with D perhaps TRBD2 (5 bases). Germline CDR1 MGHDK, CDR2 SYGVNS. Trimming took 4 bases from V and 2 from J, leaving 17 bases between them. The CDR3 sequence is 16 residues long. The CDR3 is CASSVPRESPQETQYF. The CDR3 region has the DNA TGTGCCAGCAGTGTACCCCGGGAAAGCCCACAAGAGACCCAGTACTTC.

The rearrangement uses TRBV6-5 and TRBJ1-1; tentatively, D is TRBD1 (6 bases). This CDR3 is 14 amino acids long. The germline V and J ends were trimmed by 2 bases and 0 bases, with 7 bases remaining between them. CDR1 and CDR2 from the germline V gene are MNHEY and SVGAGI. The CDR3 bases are TGTGCCAGCAGTTACGGGGGCTTGAACACTGAAGCTTTCTTT. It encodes CASSYGGLNTEAFF.

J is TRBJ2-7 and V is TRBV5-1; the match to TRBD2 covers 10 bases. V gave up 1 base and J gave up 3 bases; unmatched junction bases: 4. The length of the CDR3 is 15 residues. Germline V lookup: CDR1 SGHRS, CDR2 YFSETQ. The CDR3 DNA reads TGCGCCAGCAGCTTGACTAGCGGGGCATACTACGAGCAGTACTTC. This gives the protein CASSLTSGAYYEQYF.

The CDR3 DNA is TGTGCCAGCAGTTTATCGAAGCCCCTTGCCGTCCGGGAAGAGACCCAGTACTTC. Protein: CASSLSKPLAVREETQYF. The chain couples TRBV27 to TRBJ2-5; D gene ambiguous. Germline V gene lookup returns CDR1 MNHEY and CDR2 SMNVEV (reference sequence). The CDR3 loop spans 18 amino acids. V gave up 0 bases and J gave up 3 bases, with 20 bases separating them.

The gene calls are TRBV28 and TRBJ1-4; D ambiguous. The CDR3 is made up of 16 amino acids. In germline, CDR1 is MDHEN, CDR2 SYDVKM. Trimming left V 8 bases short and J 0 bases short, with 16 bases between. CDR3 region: CASQTLTDATNEKLFF. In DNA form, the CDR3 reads TGTGCCAGCCAAACCCTGACGGACGCAACTAATGAAAAACTGTTTTTT.

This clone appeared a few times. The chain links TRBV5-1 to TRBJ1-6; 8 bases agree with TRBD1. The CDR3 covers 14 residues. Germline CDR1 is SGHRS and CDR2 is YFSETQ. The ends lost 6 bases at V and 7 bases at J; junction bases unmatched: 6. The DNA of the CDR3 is TGCGCCAGCAAGACACAGGGGGGGAATTCACCCCTCCACTTT. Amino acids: CASKTQGGNSPLHF.

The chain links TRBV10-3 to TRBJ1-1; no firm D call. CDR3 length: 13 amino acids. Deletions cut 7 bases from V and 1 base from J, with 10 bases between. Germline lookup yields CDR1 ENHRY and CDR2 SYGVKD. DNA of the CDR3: TGTGCCATCACCTCGGGAGGGAACACTGAAGCTTTCTTT. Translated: CAITSGGNTEAFF.

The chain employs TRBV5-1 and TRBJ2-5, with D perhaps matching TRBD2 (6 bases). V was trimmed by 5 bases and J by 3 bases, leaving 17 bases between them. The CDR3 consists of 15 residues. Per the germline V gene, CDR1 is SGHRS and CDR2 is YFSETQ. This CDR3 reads CASRDLLGTEETQYF. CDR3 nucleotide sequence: TGCGCCAGCAGAGATCTTCTCGGGACTGAAGAGACCCAGTACTTC.

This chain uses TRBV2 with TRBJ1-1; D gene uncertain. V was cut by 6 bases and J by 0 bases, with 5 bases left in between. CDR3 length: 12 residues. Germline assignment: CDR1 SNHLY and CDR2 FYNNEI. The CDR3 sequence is CASSRMNTEAFF. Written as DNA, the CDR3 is TGTGCCAGCAGCAGAATGAACACTGAAGCTTTCTTT.

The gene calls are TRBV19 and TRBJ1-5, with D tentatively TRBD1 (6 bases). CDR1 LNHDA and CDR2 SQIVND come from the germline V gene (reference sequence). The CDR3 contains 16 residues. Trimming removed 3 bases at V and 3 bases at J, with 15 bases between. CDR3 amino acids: CASSIQDRRNNQPQHF. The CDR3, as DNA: TGTGCCAGTAGTATCCAAGACAGGAGAAACAATCAGCCCCAGCATTTT. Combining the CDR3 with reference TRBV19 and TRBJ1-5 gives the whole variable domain DGGITQSPKYLFRKEGQNVTLSCEQNLNHDAMYWYRQDPGQGLRLIYYSQIVNDFQKGDIAEGYSVSREKKESFPLTVTSAQKNPTAFYLCASSIQDRRNNQPQHFGDGTRLSIL.

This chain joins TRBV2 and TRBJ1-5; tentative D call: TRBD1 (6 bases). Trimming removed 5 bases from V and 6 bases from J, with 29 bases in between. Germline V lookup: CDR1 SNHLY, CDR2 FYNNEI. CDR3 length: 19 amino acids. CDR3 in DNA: TGTGCCAGCAGTACTGGGACGGGGGCCGGAGCAAGCAGGGGTCAGCCCCAGCATTTT. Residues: CASSTGTGAGASRGQPQHF.

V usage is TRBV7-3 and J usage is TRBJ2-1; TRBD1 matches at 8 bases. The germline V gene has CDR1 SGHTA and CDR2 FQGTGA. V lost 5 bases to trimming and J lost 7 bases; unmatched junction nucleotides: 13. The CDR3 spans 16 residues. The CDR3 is CASSLYGGWTGNEQFF. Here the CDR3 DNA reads TGTGCCAGCAGCCTATATGGCGGATGGACAGGGAATGAGCAGTTCTTC. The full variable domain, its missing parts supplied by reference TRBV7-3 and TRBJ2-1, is GAGVSQTPSNKVTEKGKYVELRCDPISGHTALYWYRQSLGQGPEFLIYFQGTGAADDSGLPNDRFFAVRPEGSVSTLKIQRTERGDSAVYLCASSLYGGWTGNEQFFGPGTRLTVL.

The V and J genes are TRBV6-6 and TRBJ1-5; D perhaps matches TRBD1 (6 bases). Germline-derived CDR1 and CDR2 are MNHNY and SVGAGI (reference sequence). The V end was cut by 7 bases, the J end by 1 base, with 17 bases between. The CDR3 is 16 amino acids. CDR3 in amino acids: CASTASLTGSNQPQHF. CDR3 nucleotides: TGTGCCAGCACGGCCTCCCTCACAGGGAGCAATCAGCCCCAGCATTTT.

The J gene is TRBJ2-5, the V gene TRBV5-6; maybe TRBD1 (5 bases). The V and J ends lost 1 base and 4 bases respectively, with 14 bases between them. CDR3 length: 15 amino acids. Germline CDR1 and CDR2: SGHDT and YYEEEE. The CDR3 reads CASSLRRQSAETQYF. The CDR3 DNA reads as TGTGCCAGCAGCTTGAGAAGACAGTCCGCAGAGACCCAGTACTTC.

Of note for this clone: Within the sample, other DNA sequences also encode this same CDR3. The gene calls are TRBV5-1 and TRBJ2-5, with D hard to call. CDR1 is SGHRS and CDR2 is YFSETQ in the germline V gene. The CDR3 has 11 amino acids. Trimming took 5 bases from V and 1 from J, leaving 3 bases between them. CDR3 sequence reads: CASSSQETQYF. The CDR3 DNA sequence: TGCGCCAGCAGTTCCCAAGAGACCCAGTACTTC.

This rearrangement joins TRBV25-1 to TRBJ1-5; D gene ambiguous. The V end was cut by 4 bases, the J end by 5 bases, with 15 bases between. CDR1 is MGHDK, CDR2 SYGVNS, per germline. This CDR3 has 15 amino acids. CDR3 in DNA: TGTGCCAGCAGTGGATCAATCGGTGGGGATCAGCCCCAGCATTTT. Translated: CASSGSIGGDQPQHF.

As DNA, the CDR3 is TGTGCCAGCAGTTCCCCACTAGCGGGAGTCGCAGATACGCAGTATTTT. Translating gives CASSSPLAGVADTQYF. The chain carries TRBV28 and TRBJ2-3, with TRBD2 matching 11 bases. There are 16 residues in the CDR3. Germline trimming cut 4 bases from V and 4 bases from J; bases unmatched to any gene: 7. Germline lookup yields CDR1 MDHEN and CDR2 SYDVKM.

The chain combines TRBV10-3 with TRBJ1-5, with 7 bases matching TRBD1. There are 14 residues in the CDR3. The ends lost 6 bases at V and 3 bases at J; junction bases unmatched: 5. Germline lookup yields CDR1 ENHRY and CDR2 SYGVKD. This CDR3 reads CAISEDRDNQPQHF. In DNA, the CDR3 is TGTGCCATCAGCGAAGACAGGGACAATCAGCCCCAGCATTTT.

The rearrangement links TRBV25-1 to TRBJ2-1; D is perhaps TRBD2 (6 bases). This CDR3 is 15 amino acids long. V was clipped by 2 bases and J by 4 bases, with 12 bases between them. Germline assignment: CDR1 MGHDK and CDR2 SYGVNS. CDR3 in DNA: TGTGCCAGCAGTGAACTGGAGGGCCGGTACAATGAGCAGTTCTTC. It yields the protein CASSELEGRYNEQFF.

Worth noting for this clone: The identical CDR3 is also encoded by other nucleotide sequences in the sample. CDR3: CASSFVAGTDTQYF. Written as DNA, the CDR3 is TGTGCCAGCAGTTTCGTAGCGGGCACAGATACGCAGTATTTT. The chain recombines TRBV27 with TRBJ2-3; a possible D gene is TRBD2 (6 bases). Germline V gene sequence: CDR1 MNHEY, CDR2 SMNVEV (reference sequence). The CDR3 contains 14 residues. The V and J ends lost 3 bases and 1 base respectively, with 8 bases between them.

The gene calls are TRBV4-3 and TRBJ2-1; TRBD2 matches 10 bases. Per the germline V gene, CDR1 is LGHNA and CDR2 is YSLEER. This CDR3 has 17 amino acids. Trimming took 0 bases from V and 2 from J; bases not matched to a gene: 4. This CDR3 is CASSQDRTSGPYNEQFF. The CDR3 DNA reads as TGCGCCAGCAGCCAAGATCGGACTAGCGGACCCTACAATGAGCAGTTCTTC.

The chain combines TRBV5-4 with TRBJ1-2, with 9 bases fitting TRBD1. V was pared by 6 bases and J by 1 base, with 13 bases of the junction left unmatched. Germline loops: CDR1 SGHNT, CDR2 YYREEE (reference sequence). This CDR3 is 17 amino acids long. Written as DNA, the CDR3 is TGTGCCAGCAACCCGGGACAGGGCGTAAATTTTAACTATGGCTACACCTTC. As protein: CASNPGQGVNFNYGYTF.

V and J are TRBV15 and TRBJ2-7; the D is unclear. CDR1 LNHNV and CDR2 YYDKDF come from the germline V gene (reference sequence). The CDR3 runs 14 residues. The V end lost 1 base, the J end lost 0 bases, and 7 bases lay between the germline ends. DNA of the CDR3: TGTGCCACCAGCAGAGTGGCACACTCCTACGAGCAGTACTTC. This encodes CATSRVAHSYEQYF. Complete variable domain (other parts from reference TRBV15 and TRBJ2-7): DAMVIQNPRYQVTQFGKPVTLSCSQTLNHNVMYWYQQKSSQAPKLLFHYYDKDFNNEADTPDNFQSRRPNTSFCFLDIRSPGLGDTAMYLCATSRVAHSYEQYFGPGTRLTVT.

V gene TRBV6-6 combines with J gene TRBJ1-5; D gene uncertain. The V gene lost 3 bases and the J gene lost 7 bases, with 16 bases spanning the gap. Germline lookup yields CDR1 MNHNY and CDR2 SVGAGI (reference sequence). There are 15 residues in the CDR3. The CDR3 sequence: CASSYGGIEDQPQHF. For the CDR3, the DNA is TGTGCCAGCAGTTATGGTGGGATAGAGGACCAGCCCCAGCATTTT.

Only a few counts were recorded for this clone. In nucleotides, the CDR3 is TGTGCCAGCAGCCTCCGGGACAGATTTAACTATGGCTACACCTTC. The encoded protein is CASSLRDRFNYGYTF. The chain employs TRBV5-6 and TRBJ1-2, with 7 bases matching TRBD1. Germline V gene sequence: CDR1 SGHDT, CDR2 YYEEEE. CDR3 size: 15 residues. Trimming cost V 4 bases and J 1 base; bases outside gene matches: 7.

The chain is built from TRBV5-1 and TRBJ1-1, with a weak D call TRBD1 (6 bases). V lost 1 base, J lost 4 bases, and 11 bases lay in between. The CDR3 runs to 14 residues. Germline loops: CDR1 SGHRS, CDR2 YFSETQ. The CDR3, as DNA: TGCGCCAGCAGCTTGATACAGGGAGGCACTGAAGCTTTCTTT. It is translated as CASSLIQGGTEAFF.